This is a list of T cell receptor beta chains from one sample in a study of T cell responses to AZD1222 COVID-19 vaccine. Libraries were prepared by immunoSEQ multiplex PCR; TCRdb keeps only in-frame clonotypes and omits some of them. The sample yields around 200,000 clones, 94% seen once. Source: peripheral blood, taken 28 days after the second AZD1222 dose. These receptors all stem from an adult who received the AZD1222 COVID-19 vaccine. Each CDR3 is given with its conserved first and last residue. D genes are given only for firm matches. For some rows the clone size is stated as once, few or many, or as a class when expanded; others skip it.

CDR3nt: TGTGCCAGCTACCACCTTGGCTACGAGCAGTACTTC
CDR3aa: CASYHLGYEQYF
v_gene: TRBV5-6
j_gene: TRBJ2-7
d_gene: .
abundance: .

CDR3nt: TGTGCCAACACAGGGTGGACAGGGGCCTCTATCCCTTACGAGCAGTACTTC
CDR3aa: CANTGWTGASIPYEQYF
v_gene: TRBV2
j_gene: TRBJ2-7
d_gene: TRBD1
abundance: .

CDR3nt: TGTGCCAGCAGTTACACCCGGGACACCTACGCCGGGGAGCTGTTTTTT
CDR3aa: CASSYTRDTYAGELFF
v_gene: TRBV6-2/TRBV6-3
j_gene: TRBJ2-2
d_gene: .
abundance: .

CDR3nt: TGTGCCACCAGCAGAGAAGTTAGGGCGGGCTACACCTTC
CDR3aa: CATSREVRAGYTF
v_gene: TRBV15
j_gene: TRBJ1-2
d_gene: .
abundance: .

CDR3nt: TGTGCCAGCAGTTACCGGTCCTTGAACACCGGGGAGCTGTTTTTT
CDR3aa: CASSYRSLNTGELFF
v_gene: TRBV6-5
j_gene: TRBJ2-2
d_gene: .
abundance: .

CDR3nt: TGTGCCAGCAGCTTAGGACCGGGGGAGGGGGAGGGTACGCAGTATTTT
CDR3aa: CASSLGPGEGEGTQYF
v_gene: TRBV11-3
j_gene: TRBJ2-3
d_gene: .
abundance: .

CDR3nt: TGCGCCAGCAGCCAGTTTACAGGGGGCCACGAGCAGTACTTC
CDR3aa: CASSQFTGGHEQYF
v_gene: TRBV4-1
j_gene: TRBJ2-7
d_gene: TRBD1
abundance: .

CDR3nt: TGTGCCAGCAGCCCCGGGACGGGAAAGCGAACCCTCCACTTT
CDR3aa: CASSPGTGKRTLHF
v_gene: TRBV7-8
j_gene: TRBJ1-6
d_gene: .
abundance: .

CDR3nt: TGTGCCAGCAGCTTAGACACGCTCTCTGGAAACACCATATATTTT
CDR3aa: CASSLDTLSGNTIYF
v_gene: TRBV5-4
j_gene: TRBJ1-3
d_gene: .
abundance: few

CDR3nt: TGTGCCAGCAGCTATGGGGCTCTATCCTACTACTACGAGCAGTACTTC
CDR3aa: CASSYGALSYYYEQYF
v_gene: TRBV6-6
j_gene: TRBJ2-7
d_gene: .
abundance: .

CDR3nt: TGCGCCAGCAGCTTGGGCGGAGGCTCTGGGGCCAACGTCCTGACTTTC
CDR3aa: CASSLGGGSGANVLTF
v_gene: TRBV5-1
j_gene: TRBJ2-6
d_gene: .
abundance: once

CDR3nt: TGTGCCAGCAGTGAGACAGGGGCCGCCTACGAGCAGTACTTC
CDR3aa: CASSETGAAYEQYF
v_gene: TRBV6-1
j_gene: TRBJ2-7
d_gene: TRBD1
abundance: once

CDR3nt: TGTGCCAGCAGCGGTACAGGGGGCTTCTACAATGAGCAGTTCTTC
CDR3aa: CASSGTGGFYNEQFF
v_gene: TRBV2
j_gene: TRBJ2-1
d_gene: TRBD1
abundance: .

CDR3nt: TGTGCCAGCAGCCTCGGTGGGGGAGAGCAGTTCTTC
CDR3aa: CASSLGGGEQFF
v_gene: TRBV12-3/TRBV12-4
j_gene: TRBJ2-1
d_gene: .
abundance: once

CDR3nt: TGCGCCAGCAGCCAAGGGCACCCTTCCTACAATGAGCAGTTCTTC
CDR3aa: CASSQGHPSYNEQFF
v_gene: TRBV4-1
j_gene: TRBJ2-1
d_gene: .
abundance: .

CDR3nt: TGTGCCAGCACCCCCCCCGGATCCCACACTGAAGCTTTCTTT
CDR3aa: CASTPPGSHTEAFF
v_gene: TRBV6-5
j_gene: TRBJ1-1
d_gene: .
abundance: .

CDR3nt: TGTGCCAGCAGCTTTGCCGACAGGACGTTGTTCGCCCAGCATTTT
CDR3aa: CASSFADRTLFAQHF
v_gene: TRBV28
j_gene: TRBJ1-5
d_gene: .
abundance: .

CDR3nt: TGTGCCAGCAAACCCAACAGCCTTCACCGTGAAAAACTGTTTTTT
CDR3aa: CASKPNSLHREKLFF
v_gene: TRBV6-5
j_gene: TRBJ1-4
d_gene: .
abundance: .

CDR3nt: TGTGCCAGCAGTGAAACCCCTCCGGGGCGCGGGTCAGATACGCAGTATTTT
CDR3aa: CASSETPPGRGSDTQYF
v_gene: TRBV6-1
j_gene: TRBJ2-3
d_gene: .
abundance: .

CDR3nt: TGTGCCACTACCGGGTCCCCCCCGAACACCATATATTTT
CDR3aa: CATTGSPPNTIYF
v_gene: TRBV28
j_gene: TRBJ1-3
d_gene: .
abundance: .

CDR3nt: TGTGCCAGCAGCGCAATGACGCCGTCCCTCGAAAAACTGTTTTTT
CDR3aa: CASSAMTPSLEKLFF
v_gene: TRBV5-6
j_gene: TRBJ1-4
d_gene: .
abundance: .

CDR3nt: TGTGCCAGCAGCGTCTGGGGGGAGCCTATGAATGAGCAGTTCTTC
CDR3aa: CASSVWGEPMNEQFF
v_gene: TRBV9
j_gene: TRBJ2-1
d_gene: .
abundance: .

CDR3nt: TGTGCCAGCAGGCCCACCGGACAGGCCTCCTACGAGCAGTACTTC
CDR3aa: CASRPTGQASYEQYF
v_gene: TRBV28
j_gene: TRBJ2-7
d_gene: TRBD1
abundance: .

CDR3nt: TGTGCCAGTAGTATAACGGGTATTAACACCGGGGAGCTGTTTTTT
CDR3aa: CASSITGINTGELFF
v_gene: TRBV19
j_gene: TRBJ2-2
d_gene: .
abundance: .

CDR3nt: TGTGCCAGCAGTTCGGGAGGCCCCTACGAGCAGTACTTC
CDR3aa: CASSSGGPYEQYF
v_gene: TRBV27
j_gene: TRBJ2-7
d_gene: TRBD2
abundance: .

CDR3nt: TGTGCCAGCAGCCAATCCGGGACTAGCGGGATCTACGAGCAGTACTTC
CDR3aa: CASSQSGTSGIYEQYF
v_gene: TRBV14
j_gene: TRBJ2-7
d_gene: TRBD2
abundance: .

CDR3nt: TGTGCCAGCAGACCTAGGACAGGGGGCTTATTAGGGAATCAGCCCCAGCATTTT
CDR3aa: CASRPRTGGLLGNQPQHF
v_gene: TRBV28
j_gene: TRBJ1-5
d_gene: TRBD1
abundance: .

CDR3nt: TGCGCCAGCAGTGACAGGGCGGAACAGCCCCAGCATTTT
CDR3aa: CASSDRAEQPQHF
v_gene: TRBV10-2
j_gene: TRBJ1-5
d_gene: .
abundance: .

CDR3nt: TGCGCCAGCAGAGAAATAAGACACGGTGGCTACACCTTC
CDR3aa: CASREIRHGGYTF
v_gene: TRBV5-1
j_gene: TRBJ1-2
d_gene: .
abundance: .

CDR3nt: TGTGCCTGGAGTATCCAAGGGATCGGGGAGCTGTTTTTT
CDR3aa: CAWSIQGIGELFF
v_gene: TRBV30
j_gene: TRBJ2-2
d_gene: .
abundance: .

CDR3nt: TGTGCCAGCAGCACCCGGCCCCAGCGGGGGGAATACAATGAGCAGTTCTTC
CDR3aa: CASSTRPQRGEYNEQFF
v_gene: TRBV9
j_gene: TRBJ2-1
d_gene: TRBD2
abundance: .

CDR3nt: TGTGCCATCAGTGAGTCCCCCCCAACCTACGAGCAGTACTTC
CDR3aa: CAISESPPTYEQYF
v_gene: TRBV10-3
j_gene: TRBJ2-7
d_gene: .
abundance: .